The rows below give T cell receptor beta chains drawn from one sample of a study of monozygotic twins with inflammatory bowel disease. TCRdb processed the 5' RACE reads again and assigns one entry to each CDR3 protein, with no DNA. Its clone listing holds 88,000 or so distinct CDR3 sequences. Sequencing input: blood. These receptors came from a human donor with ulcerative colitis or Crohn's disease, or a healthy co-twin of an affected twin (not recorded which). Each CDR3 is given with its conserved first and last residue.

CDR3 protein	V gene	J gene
CATSRGGTGNTEAFF	TRBV15	TRBJ1-1
CASSRQGKGHDSGNTIYF	TRBV18	TRBJ1-3
CASSPGLAGFFGELFF	TRBV18	TRBJ2-2
CSARSGLTDTQYF	TRBV20-1	TRBJ2-3
CSVGVRDRHQPQHF	TRBV29-1	TRBJ1-5
CASSYSIGTGPHEQYF	TRBV6-5	TRBJ2-7
CASSLALVGPGELFF	TRBV5-1	TRBJ2-2
CASSSASGTSGRPQYF	TRBV7-6	TRBJ2-5
CASSRDSGNVNTEAFF	TRBV3-1	TRBJ1-1
CASSQVGQTNEKLFF	TRBV4-2	TRBJ1-4
CASRLSTPTTGELFF	TRBV7-2	TRBJ2-2
CSARNRGPYEQYF	TRBV20-1	TRBJ2-7
CASSFDRWDEKLFF	TRBV12-3/TRBV12-4	TRBJ1-4
CASSYRDRKDSGANVLTF	TRBV6-5	TRBJ2-6
CSAAGQNQETQYF	TRBV20-1	TRBJ2-5
CASNMGGGAKNIQYF	TRBV7-2	TRBJ2-4
CASSLSVGIYEQYF	TRBV12-3/TRBV12-4	TRBJ2-7
CASSQASDSSYEQYF	TRBV3-1	TRBJ2-7
CASSLAEGNYGYTF	TRBV5-1	TRBJ1-2
CSALGAGSGNTIYF	TRBV20-1	TRBJ1-3
CASSQDVNRGRNQPQHF	TRBV3-1	TRBJ1-5
CASSLQGAQNTEAFF	TRBV5-1	TRBJ1-1
CASTSGRKLNTEAFF	TRBV7-9	TRBJ1-1
CASSYSTVGGARTEAFF	TRBV6-5	TRBJ1-1
CASSPRASEAFF	TRBV7-8	TRBJ1-1
CASSFWGSNQPQHF	TRBV12-3/TRBV12-4	TRBJ1-5
CASSQGQGYYGYTF	TRBV5-6	TRBJ1-2
CASSLAMGRAPEAFF	TRBV7-8	TRBJ1-1
CASSGGRENTEAFF	TRBV7-3	TRBJ1-1
CASSRWVAGELFF	TRBV7-2	TRBJ2-2
CAVETFGTSGYNEQFF	TRBV6-1	TRBJ2-1
CASSFQERSYEQYF	TRBV7-6	TRBJ2-7
CASSQARQGAVKNEQFF	TRBV4-1	TRBJ2-1
CSVPRGQYNEQFF	TRBV20-1	TRBJ2-1
CASTGFPPQAPNYGYTF	TRBV7-9	TRBJ1-2
CSARDQDWLTGELFF	TRBV20-1	TRBJ2-2
CASSGGTQETQYF	TRBV5-1	TRBJ2-5
CSARRHQDRDQETQYF	TRBV20-1	TRBJ2-5
CAPGGREGYQPQHF	TRBV19	TRBJ1-5
CAISESRTSGANVLTF	TRBV10-3	TRBJ2-6
CASSSGLAWPSGANVLTF	TRBV12-3/TRBV12-4	TRBJ2-6
CATSRDGSGENQPQHF	TRBV15	TRBJ1-5
CARSAQGTEAFF	TRBV5-1	TRBJ1-1
CASNGGSLSSGNTIYF	TRBV6-1	TRBJ1-3
CASSLGQGANQPQHF	TRBV27	TRBJ1-5
CSARVGEPYNEQFF	TRBV20-1	TRBJ2-1
CASSIGQGADTQYF	TRBV18	TRBJ2-3
CASSQPGEQGAHNSPLHF	TRBV23-1	TRBJ1-6
CASSLAGGEETQYF	TRBV5-1	TRBJ2-5
CASSDSSGTDTQYF	TRBV2	TRBJ2-3
CASSRTGTGFYEQYF	TRBV6-1	TRBJ2-7
CASNAGYQPQHF	TRBV6-1	TRBJ1-5
CASSFGGGTTIEQFF	TRBV27	TRBJ2-1
CASSLNTGGSGNTIYF	TRBV5-6	TRBJ1-3
CSARDRGPDTQYF	TRBV20-1	TRBJ2-3
CSGGEGREETQYF	TRBV29-1	TRBJ2-5
CASSPWGLADSTDTQYF	TRBV7-9	TRBJ2-3